The entry below describes one T cell receptor beta chain. V gave up 3 bases and J gave up 0 bases, with 15 bases separating them. There are 17 residues in the CDR3. In germline, CDR1 is SGHAT, CDR2 FQNNGV. This sample is part of a study of PD-1 blockade in classical Hodgkin lymphoma. The time point: cycle 4 day 1 (C4D1), after 6 weeks of nivolumab. Patients all relapsed after autologous stem cell transplantation, and there was variation in brentuximab vedotin exposure. With magnetic negative selection, CD4+ T cells were purified from PBMCs that had been thawed. This table comes from immunoSEQ multiplex PCR, and its TCRdb copy is limited to in-frame clones, with some not included. The table lists tens of thousands of clones, 85% to 90% of them singletons, with roughly 0.48% in the top ten.

The genes are TRBV11-2 and TRBJ1-3, with a tentative D call TRBD1 (5 bases). The TCR was taken from a human donor with classical Hodgkin lymphoma. Sequencing was performed on CD4+ T cells from blood, taken before the fourth cycle of nivolumab. The CDR3 coding sequence is TGTGCCAGCAGCTTGTCTGGGACTCCAAGCTCTGGAAACACCATATATTTT. Its translation: CASSLSGTPSSGNTIYF.